The clone carrying this TCR beta chain was seen a handful of times. This record comes from a study of control samples from healthy donors and cancer patients. The V gene lost 4 bases and the J gene lost 5 bases, with 23 bases spanning the gap. The CDR3 sequence is 17 residues long. Germline V gene lookup returns CDR1 SGHRS and CDR2 YFSETQ. Assay used: immunoSEQ multiplex PCR; TCRdb lists only in-frame clones, some missing. This sample yields tens of thousands of clones, of which approximately 85% are seen a single time; roughly 6% belongs to the top ten. The source material was blood. The clonotype comes from a man between 35 and 55 years old in good health. The chain joins TRBV5-1 to TRBJ2-3; a weak D match, TRBD2 (6 bases). CDR3 residues: CASSPPAGTRGIDTQYF. The CDR3 coding sequence is TGCGCCAGCAGCCCCCCCGCCGGGACCCGCGGGATAGATACGCAGTATTTT.